This is a list of T cell receptor beta chains from one sample in a study of CD8+ T cells in alopecia areata. TCRdb keeps only in-frame clones here, not all; method: immunoSEQ multiplex PCR. The sample shows more than 85,000 clones, less than 50% of them seen only once. The sample taken for sequencing was CD4+ T cells sorted from blood. Receptors originate from a human donor with alopecia areata. CDR3s include the opening cysteine and the closing phenylalanine or tryptophan. A D gene is named only where the DNA matches it firmly. Only some rows state a clone size, as once, few, many or a class for expanded clones.

NA	TRBV29-1	TRBJ2-5	TRBD1	CSVVPGTGDQYF	TGCAGCGTTGTCCCCGGGACAGGGGACCAGTACTTC
once	TRBV29-1	TRBJ1-4	TRBD1	CSVRQGGNEKLFF	TGCAGCGTGAGACAGGGGGGTAATGAAAAACTGTTTTTT
NA	TRBV30	TRBJ2-1	NA	CAWSGDYSYNEQFF	TGTGCCTGGAGTGGGGATTACTCCTACAATGAGCAGTTCTTC
NA	TRBV23-1	TRBJ1-5	NA	CASSQFGAGNQPQHF	TGCGCCAGCAGTCAGTTCGGGGCGGGCAATCAGCCCCAGCATTTT
NA	TRBV18	TRBJ1-1	NA	CASSPGENTEAFF	TGTGCCAGCTCACCAGGAGAGAACACTGAAGCTTTCTTT
NA	TRBV30	TRBJ2-5	NA	CAWSELKETQYF	TGTGCCTGGAGTGAGTTGAAAGAGACCCAGTACTTC
few	TRBV29-1	TRBJ2-1	TRBD2	CSVEGKRETYNEQFF	TGCAGCGTTGAGGGGAAGCGGGAGACCTACAATGAGCAGTTCTTC
NA	TRBV27	TRBJ2-3	TRBD2	CASSFSSGGLGDTQYF	TGTGCCAGCAGTTTCAGTAGCGGGGGGCTGGGAGATACGCAGTATTTT
NA	TRBV6-6	TRBJ2-1	NA	CASNTGHNEQFF	TGTGCCAGCAATACCGGACATAATGAGCAGTTCTTC
few	TRBV28	TRBJ2-7	TRBD2	CASKRGLYEQYF	TGTGCCAGCAAGCGGGGGCTGTACGAGCAGTACTTC
few	TRBV29-1	TRBJ1-1	NA	CSVDAQMNTEAFF	TGCAGCGTTGATGCACAGATGAACACTGAAGCTTTCTTT
few	TRBV29-1	TRBJ2-7	TRBD1	CSVENRGYEQYF	TGCAGCGTTGAGAACAGGGGATACGAGCAGTACTTC
NA	TRBV29-1	TRBJ2-7	NA	CSAGGPPTYEQYF	TGCAGCGCTGGGGGCCCACCTACCTACGAGCAGTACTTC
few	TRBV7-8	TRBJ2-2	NA	CASSLSRRTGELFF	TGTGCCAGCAGCTTAAGCAGGCGCACCGGGGAGCTGTTTTTT
NA	TRBV5-1	TRBJ2-1	TRBD1	CASSYRTGTGEQFF	TGCGCCAGCAGCTACCGGACAGGTACGGGTGAGCAGTTCTTC
NA	TRBV30	TRBJ1-2	TRBD1	CAWLPGQAIYGYTF	TGTGCCTGGTTACCGGGACAGGCGATATATGGCTACACCTTC
once	TRBV11-2	TRBJ2-3	NA	CASRQRDTSTDTQYF	TGTGCCAGCAGGCAGCGGGACACTAGCACAGATACGCAGTATTTT
few	TRBV29-1	TRBJ2-5	NA	CSVAPEETQYF	TGCAGCGTTGCCCCAGAAGAGACCCAGTACTTC
NA	TRBV2	TRBJ2-3	TRBD1	CASSEMGQSTDTQYF	TGTGCCAGCAGTGAAATGGGACAGAGCACAGATACGCAGTATTTT
NA	TRBV29-1	TRBJ2-1	NA	CSVETASNEQFF	TGCAGCGTTGAAACGGCTTCCAATGAGCAGTTCTTC
NA	TRBV2	TRBJ1-2	NA	CASSGGTTWKDRGYTF	TGTGCCAGCAGTGGAGGGACGACATGGAAGGATCGTGGCTACACCTTC
few	TRBV11-2	TRBJ2-7	NA	CASSLGRIGNEQYF	TGTGCCAGCAGCTTAGGGCGAATAGGGAACGAGCAGTACTTC
NA	TRBV29-1	TRBJ1-6	TRBD1	CSVDGTGNSPLHF	TGCAGCGTTGACGGGACAGGGAATTCACCCCTCCACTTT
NA	TRBV6-1	TRBJ2-7	NA	CASRNNYEQYF	TGTGCCAGTAGGAATAACTACGAGCAGTACTTC
few	TRBV2	TRBJ2-1	NA	CASSELPGDEQFF	TGTGCCAGCAGTGAACTCCCGGGGGATGAGCAGTTCTTC
NA	TRBV29-1	TRBJ2-1	NA	CSGSRGSSYNEQFF	TGCAGCGGATCACGGGGGAGCTCCTACAATGAGCAGTTCTTC
NA	TRBV29-1	TRBJ2-7	NA	CSVQGSAATEQYF	TGCAGCGTTCAAGGCTCCGCAGCCACCGAGCAGTACTTC